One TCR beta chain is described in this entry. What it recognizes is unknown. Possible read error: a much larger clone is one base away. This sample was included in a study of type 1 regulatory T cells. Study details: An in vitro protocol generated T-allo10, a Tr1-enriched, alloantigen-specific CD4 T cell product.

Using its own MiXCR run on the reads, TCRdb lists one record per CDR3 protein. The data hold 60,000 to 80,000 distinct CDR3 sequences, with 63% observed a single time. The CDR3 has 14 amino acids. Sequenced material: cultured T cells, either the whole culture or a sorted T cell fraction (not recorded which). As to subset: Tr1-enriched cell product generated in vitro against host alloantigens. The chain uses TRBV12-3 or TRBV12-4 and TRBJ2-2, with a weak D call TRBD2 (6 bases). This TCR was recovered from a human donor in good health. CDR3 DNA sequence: TGTGCCAGCAGTTTACAATCAGACACCGGGGGGCTGTTTTTT. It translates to CASSLQSDTGGLFF.